The rows below give T cell receptor beta chains drawn from one sample of a study of blood T cell repertoires in COVID-19. Some clones are missing from TCRdb's copy, which holds only in-frame ones; the method was immunoSEQ multiplex PCR. The data show 75,000 to 85,000 clones, over 75% seen once. Source material: peripheral blood. These receptors came from a man between 45 and 60 years old with active COVID-19. Each CDR3 is given with its conserved first and last residue. The D gene is left open where the match is weak. Only part of the rows carry a size: once, few, many, or a class if the clone is expanded.

>TRBV28|TRBJ2-4|NA|NA
CASSRTGRENIQYF
TGTGCCAGCAGCCGAACAGGTCGTGAAAACATTCAGTACTTC
>TRBV6-5|TRBJ1-1|NA|once
CASSSQGNTEAFF
TGTGCCAGCAGTTCACAGGGGAACACTGAAGCTTTCTTT
>TRBV28|TRBJ2-3|TRBD2|NA
CASSFPTTSVTSTDTQYF
TGTGCCAGCAGTTTCCCAACTACTAGCGTAACTAGCACAGATACGCAGTATTTT
>TRBV28|TRBJ2-5|NA|NA
CASSSGLRFGYF
TGTGCCAGCAGCTCGGGACTTCGGTTTGGATACTTC
>TRBV6-2/TRBV6-3|TRBJ2-1|TRBD2|NA
CASSGTSGGSEQFF
TGTGCCAGCAGTGGGACTAGCGGGGGGAGTGAGCAGTTCTTC
>TRBV24-1|TRBJ1-4|NA|few
CATSAGEKLFF
TGTGCCACCAGCGCCGGTGAAAAACTGTTTTTT
>TRBV9|TRBJ1-4|NA|few
CASSGAGGLLEKLFF
TGTGCCAGCAGCGGCGCCGGGGGTCTCCTTGAAAAACTGTTTTTT
>TRBV19|TRBJ2-6|NA|NA
CASSIQVAGANVLTF
TGTGCCAGTAGTATCCAGGTTGCTGGGGCCAACGTCCTGACTTTC
>TRBV6-2/TRBV6-3|TRBJ1-6|NA|NA
CASSAGLDNSPLHF
TGTGCCAGCAGTGCCGGACTAGATAATTCACCCCTCCACTTT
>TRBV29-1|TRBJ1-5|NA|NA
CSVVEGSWNQPQHF
TGCAGCGTTGTGGAAGGGAGTTGGAATCAGCCCCAGCATTTT
>TRBV4-3|TRBJ1-2|NA|NA
CASSAGRTPYGYTF
TGCGCCAGCAGCGCGGGACGGACTCCCTATGGCTACACCTTC
>TRBV2|TRBJ2-2|NA|NA
CASSPLGSWRLFF
TGTGCCAGCAGCCCGCTCGGTTCCTGGAGGCTGTTTTTT
>TRBV5-4|TRBJ1-4|TRBD1|NA
CASSLTGTGDEKLFF
TGTGCCAGCAGCTTAACCGGGACAGGGGATGAAAAACTGTTTTTT
>TRBV5-1|TRBJ2-3|TRBD2|NA
CASSLDLGGKWSDTQYF
TGCGCCAGCAGCTTGGATCTCGGGGGGAAGTGGTCAGATACGCAGTATTTT
>TRBV29-1|TRBJ2-2|TRBD2|NA
CSKKGRAITGELFF
TGCAGCAAAAAAGGGAGGGCCATCACCGGGGAGCTGTTTTTT
>TRBV5-4|TRBJ2-2|NA|NA
CASSQAGVYTGELFF
TGTGCCAGCAGCCAGGCAGGGGTTTACACCGGGGAGCTGTTTTTT
>TRBV9|TRBJ2-4|NA|NA
CASSVPGENIQYF
TGTGCCAGCAGCGTTCCAGGGGAAAACATTCAGTACTTC
>TRBV11-2|TRBJ2-1|NA|once
CASSLVQGQFF
TGTGCCAGCAGCTTAGTCCAGGGACAGTTCTTC
>TRBV2|TRBJ2-5|NA|NA
CASKEIQETQYF
TGTGCCAGCAAGGAGATACAAGAGACCCAGTACTTC
>TRBV5-4|TRBJ2-7|TRBD2|once
CASSLAGAGAYEQYF
TGTGCCAGCAGCTTGGCCGGGGCGGGAGCCTACGAGCAGTACTTC
>TRBV27|TRBJ2-5|TRBD2|once
CASATRGGPNGETQYF
TGTGCCAGCGCCACGAGGGGAGGGCCGAACGGTGAGACCCAGTACTTC
>TRBV2|TRBJ1-2|TRBD1|NA
CASRGDSYGYTF
TGTGCCAGCAGGGGGGACAGCTATGGCTACACCTTC
>TRBV6-2/TRBV6-3|TRBJ2-7|NA|NA
CASSYNSGAGRQYF
TGTGCCAGCAGTTACAATTCGGGAGCCGGGAGGCAGTACTTC
>TRBV6-5|TRBJ1-2|NA|few
CASRTTDVGGYTF
TGTGCCAGCAGGACGACAGATGTGGGTGGCTACACCTTC
>TRBV7-2|TRBJ1-5|NA|NA
CASSPDIQPQHF
TGTGCCAGCAGCCCAGATATTCAGCCCCAGCATTTT
>TRBV7-9|TRBJ1-6|TRBD1|NA
CASSLEGTGNSPLHF
TGTGCCAGCAGCTTAGAAGGGACAGGAAATTCACCCCTCCACTTT
>TRBV11-2|TRBJ2-7|NA|NA
CASSPWGTEYYEQYF
TGTGCCAGCAGCCCCTGGGGCACGGAATACTACGAGCAGTACTTC
>TRBV27|TRBJ2-6|NA|NA
CASLGNRVGANVLTF
TGTGCCAGCCTGGGCAACAGGGTTGGGGCCAACGTCCTGACTTTC
>TRBV9|TRBJ2-2|NA|NA
CASSRRRENTGELFF
TGTGCCAGCAGCCGTCGGAGGGAGAACACCGGGGAGCTGTTTTTT
>TRBV7-8|TRBJ2-5|NA|NA
CASSLAGRQETQYF
TGTGCCAGCAGCTTAGCAGGCAGGCAAGAGACCCAGTACTTC
>TRBV7-2|TRBJ2-7|TRBD2|NA
CASSLENAGGQYF
TGTGCCAGCAGCTTAGAAAACGCGGGAGGGCAGTACTTC
>TRBV24-1|TRBJ1-4|TRBD1|NA
CATSDRRDRDEKLFF
TGTGCCACCAGTGACCGCCGGGACAGGGATGAAAAACTGTTTTTT
>TRBV28|TRBJ2-7|TRBD1|NA
CASSRIGTGGVNEQYF
TGTGCCAGCAGCCGGATCGGGACAGGGGGCGTCAACGAGCAGTACTTC
>TRBV18|TRBJ2-5|TRBD1|NA
CASSPRNRDRGETQYF
TGTGCCAGCTCACCACGGAACCGGGACAGGGGGGAGACCCAGTACTTC
>TRBV2|TRBJ2-7|TRBD2|NA
CARTGLAGGPSYEQYF
TGTGCCAGGACCGGACTAGCGGGAGGGCCAAGCTACGAGCAGTACTTC
>TRBV19|TRBJ1-2|TRBD1|NA
CASSPGRPGQGRGYTF
TGTGCCAGTAGTCCCGGAAGACCGGGACAGGGGCGCGGCTACACCTTC
>TRBV20-1|TRBJ2-7|NA|NA
CSASNGREAYEQYF
TGCAGTGCTAGTAACGGCAGGGAAGCCTACGAGCAGTACTTC
>TRBV27|TRBJ2-1|NA|once
CASRPGLYNEQFF
TGTGCCAGCAGGCCTGGACTGTACAATGAGCAGTTCTTC
>TRBV7-2|TRBJ2-7|NA|NA
CASSPRRDSYEQYF
TGTGCCAGCAGCCCACGACGGGACTCCTACGAGCAGTACTTC
>TRBV19|TRBJ2-2|NA|NA
CASSIPPDTGELFF
TGTGCCAGTAGTATCCCACCGGACACCGGGGAGCTGTTTTTT